This T cell receptor (beta chain) was recorded in a study of blood T cell repertoires in COVID-19. TCRdb's copy holds only in-frame clones and misses some; the assay was immunoSEQ multiplex PCR. Of roughly 180,000 clones listed, around 79% are singletons. This TCR came from a woman aged 60 to 75 with COVID-19, enrolled during active disease. The source material was peripheral blood.

The CDR3 sequence is CASSKETERDRAEQYF. The CDR3 DNA sequence: TGTGCCAGCAGCAAAGAAACGGAGAGGGACAGGGCCGAGCAGTACTTC. The chain is built from TRBV21-1 and TRBJ2-7; TRBD1 is the table's D call, not checked against the DNA. TRBV21-1 is reported as a pseudogene. The CDR3 sequence is 16 residues long.